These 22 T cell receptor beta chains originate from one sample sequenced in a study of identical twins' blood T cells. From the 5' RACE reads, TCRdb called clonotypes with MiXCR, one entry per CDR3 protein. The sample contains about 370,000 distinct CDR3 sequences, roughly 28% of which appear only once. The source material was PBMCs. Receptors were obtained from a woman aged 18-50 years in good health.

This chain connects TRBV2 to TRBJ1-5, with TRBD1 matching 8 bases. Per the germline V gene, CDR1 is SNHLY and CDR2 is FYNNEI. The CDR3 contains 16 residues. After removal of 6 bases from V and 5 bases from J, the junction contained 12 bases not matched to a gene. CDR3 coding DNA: TGTGCCAGCAGGCAGATGACAGGGGAAGCGGATCAGCCCCAGCATTTT. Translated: CASRQMTGEADQPQHF.

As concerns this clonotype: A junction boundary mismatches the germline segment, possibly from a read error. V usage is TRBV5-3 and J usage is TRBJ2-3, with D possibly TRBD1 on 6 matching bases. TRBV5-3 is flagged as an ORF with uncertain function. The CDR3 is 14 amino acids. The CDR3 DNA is TGTGCCGGAAGCTTGGCAGGGGAAGAAGATACGCAGTATTTT. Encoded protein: CAGSLAGEEDTQYF.

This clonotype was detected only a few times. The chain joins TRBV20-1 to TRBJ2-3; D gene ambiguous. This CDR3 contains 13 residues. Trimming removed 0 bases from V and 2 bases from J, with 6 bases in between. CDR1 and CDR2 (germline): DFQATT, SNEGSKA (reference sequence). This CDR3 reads CSARDRFTDTQYF. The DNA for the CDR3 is TGCAGTGCTAGAGACCGCTTCACAGATACGCAGTATTTT.

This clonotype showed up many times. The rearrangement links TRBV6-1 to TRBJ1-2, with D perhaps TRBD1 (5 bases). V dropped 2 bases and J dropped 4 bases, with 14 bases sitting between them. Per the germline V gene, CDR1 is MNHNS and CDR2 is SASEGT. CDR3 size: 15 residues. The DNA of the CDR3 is TGTGCCAGCAGTGAACGACGACAGCCTACCTATGGCTACACCTTC. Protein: CASSERRQPTYGYTF.

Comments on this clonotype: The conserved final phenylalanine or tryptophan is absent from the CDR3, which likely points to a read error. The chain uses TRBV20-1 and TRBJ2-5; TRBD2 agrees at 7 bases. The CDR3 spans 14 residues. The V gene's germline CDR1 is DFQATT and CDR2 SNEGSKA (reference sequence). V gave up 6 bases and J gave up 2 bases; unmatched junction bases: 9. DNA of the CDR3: TGCAGTGCCCTGTCAGTTAGCGGGCAAGAGACCCAGTACCTC. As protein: CSALSVSGQETQYL.

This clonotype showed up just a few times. CDR3 sequence: CASSSSAFYGYTF. CDR3 in DNA: TGTGCCAGCAGCTCTAGCGCTTTCTATGGCTACACCTTC. This rearrangement joins TRBV14 to TRBJ1-2; D is ambiguous. This CDR3 is built from 13 residues. The germline V gene encodes CDR1 SGHDN and CDR2 FVKESK. V lost 5 bases and J 4 bases, leaving 11 bases between the germline ends.

The CDR3 DNA sequence: TGCGCCAGCAGCTTGGGGGGGAGGAAGAACACTGAAGCTTTCTTT. This translates into CASSLGGRKNTEAFF. The gene calls are TRBV5-1 and TRBJ1-1, with D perhaps matching TRBD1 (5 bases). The CDR3 loop spans 15 amino acids. Trimming left V 0 bases short and J 1 base short, with 10 bases between. Per germline, CDR1 SGHRS and CDR2 YFSETQ.

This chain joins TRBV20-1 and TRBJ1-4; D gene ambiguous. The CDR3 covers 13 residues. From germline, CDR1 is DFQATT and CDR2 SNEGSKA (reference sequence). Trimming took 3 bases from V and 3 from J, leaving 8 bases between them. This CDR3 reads CSASRPSNEKLFF. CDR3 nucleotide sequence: TGCAGTGCTAGCAGGCCGTCTAATGAAAAACTGTTTTTT.

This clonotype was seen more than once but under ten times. The CDR3 here is CSVVENYGYTF. As DNA, the CDR3 is TGCAGCGTTGTGGAGAACTATGGCTACACCTTC. The rearrangement links TRBV29-1 to TRBJ1-2; D unresolved. Germline CDR1 SQVTM, CDR2 ANQGSEA. This CDR3 has 11 amino acids. The ends were cut back, 4 bases at V and 2 bases at J, with 5 bases in the middle.

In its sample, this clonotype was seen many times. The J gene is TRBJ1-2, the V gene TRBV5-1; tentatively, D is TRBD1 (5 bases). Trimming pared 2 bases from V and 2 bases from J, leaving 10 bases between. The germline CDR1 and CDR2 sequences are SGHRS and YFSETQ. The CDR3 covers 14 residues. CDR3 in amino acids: CASSFLDTNYGYTF. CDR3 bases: TGCGCCAGCAGCTTTTTGGACACGAACTATGGCTACACCTTC.

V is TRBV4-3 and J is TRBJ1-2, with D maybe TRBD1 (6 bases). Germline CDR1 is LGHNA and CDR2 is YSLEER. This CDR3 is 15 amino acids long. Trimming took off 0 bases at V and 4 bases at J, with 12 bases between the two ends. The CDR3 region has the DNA TGCGCCAGCAGCCAAGACCGGGGGGCAGGCTATGGCTACACCTTC. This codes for CASSQDRGAGYGYTF.

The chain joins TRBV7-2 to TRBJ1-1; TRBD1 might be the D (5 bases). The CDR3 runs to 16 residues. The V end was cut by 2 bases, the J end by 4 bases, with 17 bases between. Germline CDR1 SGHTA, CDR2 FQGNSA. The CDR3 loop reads CASSLQRTRTGTEAFF. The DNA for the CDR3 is TGTGCCAGCAGCTTACAGAGGACAAGAACGGGCACTGAAGCTTTCTTT.

The CDR3 region is CASSYRAYNSPLHF. The CDR3 coding sequence is TGTGCCAGCAGCTACAGGGCGTATAATTCACCCCTCCACTTT. The gene calls are TRBV5-6 and TRBJ1-6; D may be TRBD1 (6 bases). V shed 3 bases and J shed 4 bases, with 8 bases lying between them. From germline, CDR1 is SGHDT and CDR2 YYEEEE. This CDR3 region has 14 residues.

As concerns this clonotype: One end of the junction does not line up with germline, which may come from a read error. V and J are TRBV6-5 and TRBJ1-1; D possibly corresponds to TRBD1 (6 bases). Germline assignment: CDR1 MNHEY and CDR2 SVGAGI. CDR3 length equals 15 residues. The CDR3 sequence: CASGYWGAHGTEAFF. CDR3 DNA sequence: TGTGCCAGCGGTTACTGGGGGGCGCACGGCACTGAAGCTTTCTTT.

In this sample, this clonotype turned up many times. The CDR3 nucleotides read TGCAGTGCTAGACCTCGGACAGTATTCTCGTACTATGGCTACACCTTC. Its protein product is CSARPRTVFSYYGYTF. The chain combines TRBV20-1 with TRBJ1-2; D is perhaps TRBD1 (6 bases). V was trimmed by 2 bases and J by 3 bases, leaving 19 bases between them. This CDR3 spans 16 amino acids. Germline V gene lookup returns CDR1 DFQATT and CDR2 SNEGSKA (reference sequence).

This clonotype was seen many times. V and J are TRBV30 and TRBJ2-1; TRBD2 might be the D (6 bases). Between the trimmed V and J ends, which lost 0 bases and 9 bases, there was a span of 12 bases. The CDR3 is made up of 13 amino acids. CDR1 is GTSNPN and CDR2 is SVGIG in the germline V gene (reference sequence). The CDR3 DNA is TGTGCCTGGAGTGTAACGGGAGAGCGTGAGCAGTTCTTC. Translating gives CAWSVTGEREQFF.

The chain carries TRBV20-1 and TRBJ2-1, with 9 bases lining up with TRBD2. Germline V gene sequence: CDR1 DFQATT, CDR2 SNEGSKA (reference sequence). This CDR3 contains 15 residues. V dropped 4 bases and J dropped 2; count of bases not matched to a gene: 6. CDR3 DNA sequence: TGCAGTGCTATACCGACTAGCGGACCCTACAATGAGCAGTTCTTC. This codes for CSAIPTSGPYNEQFF.

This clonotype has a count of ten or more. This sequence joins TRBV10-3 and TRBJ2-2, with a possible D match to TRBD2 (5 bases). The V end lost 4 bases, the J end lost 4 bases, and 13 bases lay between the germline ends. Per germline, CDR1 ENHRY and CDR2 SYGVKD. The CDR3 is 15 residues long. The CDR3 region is CAISAGSSFTGELFF. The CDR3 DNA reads TGTGCCATCAGTGCGGGATCGTCTTTCACCGGGGAGCTGTTTTTT.

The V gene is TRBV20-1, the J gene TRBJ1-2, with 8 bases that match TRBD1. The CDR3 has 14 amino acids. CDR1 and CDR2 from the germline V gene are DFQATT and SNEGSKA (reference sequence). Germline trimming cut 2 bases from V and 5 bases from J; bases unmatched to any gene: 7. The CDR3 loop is CSARSPDRVYGYTF. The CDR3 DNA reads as TGCAGTGCTAGAAGCCCGGACAGGGTATATGGCTACACCTTC.

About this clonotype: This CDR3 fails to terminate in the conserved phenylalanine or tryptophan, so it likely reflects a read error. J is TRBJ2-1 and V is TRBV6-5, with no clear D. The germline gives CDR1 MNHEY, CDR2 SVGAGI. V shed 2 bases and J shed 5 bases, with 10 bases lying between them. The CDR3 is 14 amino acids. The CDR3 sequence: CASSYARWNNEQFS. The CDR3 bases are TGTGCCAGCAGTTACGCTAGGTGGAACAATGAGCAGTTCTCC.

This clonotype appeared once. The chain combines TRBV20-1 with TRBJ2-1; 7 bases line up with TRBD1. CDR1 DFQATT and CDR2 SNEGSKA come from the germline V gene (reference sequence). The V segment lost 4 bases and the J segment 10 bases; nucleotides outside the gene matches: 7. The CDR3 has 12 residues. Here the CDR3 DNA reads TGCAGTGCTACGGACAGGACCAAAGAGCAGTTCTTC. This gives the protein CSATDRTKEQFF.

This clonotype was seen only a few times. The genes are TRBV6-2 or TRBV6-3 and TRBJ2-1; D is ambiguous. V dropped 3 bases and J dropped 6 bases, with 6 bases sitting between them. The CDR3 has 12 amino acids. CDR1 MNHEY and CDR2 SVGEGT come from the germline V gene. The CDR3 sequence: CASSYPSNEQFF. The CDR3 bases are TGTGCCAGCAGTTATCCCTCCAATGAGCAGTTCTTC.